The 20 T cell receptor beta chains reported below all come from one sample, sequenced in a study of immune cell composition in non-small cell lung cancer. Produced via immunoSEQ multiplex PCR; TCRdb's table is partial and in-frame only. The data show 4,800 or so clones, around 76% seen once. Sequenced input: lung tumor tissue. The source is a human donor with non-small cell lung cancer.

The V gene is TRBV19, the J gene TRBJ2-7; 7 bases map to TRBD1. Per the germline V gene, CDR1 is LNHDA and CDR2 is SQIVND (reference sequence). The CDR3 covers 13 residues. After removal of 6 bases from V and 2 bases from J, the junction contained 4 bases not matched to a gene. In nucleotides, the CDR3 is TGTGCCAGTAGGGGGACAGAGACCTACGAGCAGTACTTC. Translated: CASRGTETYEQYF.

This clone was counted between two and nine times. V gene TRBV2 combines with J gene TRBJ2-2; 10 positions match TRBD2. CDR1 and CDR2 (germline): SNHLY, FYNNEI. The trim removed 6 bases at V and 1 base at J, leaving 8 bases unmatched. CDR3 size: 17 residues. This CDR3 reads CASSPRSGRGNTGELFF. The CDR3 nucleotides read TGTGCCAGCAGCCCCCGAAGCGGGAGGGGGAACACCGGGGAGCTGTTTTTT.

The chain recombines TRBV5-8 with TRBJ1-5; 10 bases map to TRBD1. This CDR3 has 15 residues. The trim removed 6 bases at V and 6 bases at J, leaving 9 bases unmatched. Germline V gene lookup returns CDR1 SGHTS and CDR2 YDEGEE. The CDR3 DNA follows: TGTGCCAGCACCGTCGCCCGGACAGGGGGTCAGCCCCAGCATTTT. It codes for CASTVARTGGQPQHF. Combining the CDR3 with reference TRBV5-8 and TRBJ1-5 gives the whole variable domain EAGVTQSPTHLIKTRGQQATLRCSPISGHTSVYWYQQALGLGLQFLLWYDEGEERNRGNFPPRFSGRQFPNYSSELNVNALELEDSALYLCASTVARTGGQPQHFGDGTRLSIL.

This clone occurred once. The chain is built from TRBV10-3 and TRBJ2-7; D might be TRBD2 (5 bases). The CDR3 loop spans 14 amino acids. Germline V lookup: CDR1 ENHRY, CDR2 SYGVKD. Trimming stripped 4 bases from V and 0 bases from J, with 10 bases between. CDR3 in DNA: TGTGCCATCAGTGGAGGGTCAGGCTCCTACGAGCAGTACTTC. Its translation: CAISGGSGSYEQYF.

The chain recombines TRBV5-1 with TRBJ2-2; 7 nucleotides line up with TRBD1. The CDR3 extends over 16 amino acids. With V trimmed by 4 bases and J by 7 bases, 13 bases remained unmatched. Per germline, CDR1 SGHRS and CDR2 YFSETQ. The CDR3 DNA reads as TGCGCCAGCAGCCAAAGAATCACAGGGGAAATCGGGGAGCTGTTTTTT. The encoded protein is CASSQRITGEIGELFF.

The CDR3 sequence is CASSVAGDNEQFF. CDR3 DNA sequence: TGTGCCAGCAGCGTAGCGGGGGACAATGAGCAGTTCTTC. The chain uses TRBV9 and TRBJ2-1; D possibly corresponds to TRBD2 (6 bases). The germline V gene encodes CDR1 SGDLS and CDR2 YYNGEE. The CDR3 is made up of 13 amino acids. V was clipped by 0 bases and J by 5 bases, with 6 bases between them. Filled out from reference TRBV9 and TRBJ2-1, the complete variable domain reads DSGVTQTPKHLITATGQRVTLRCSPRSGDLSVYWYQQSLDQGLQFLIQYYNGEERAKGNILERFSAQQFPDLHSELNLSSLELGDSALYFCASSVAGDNEQFFGPGTRLTVL.

The sample holds a few counts of this clone. This sequence joins TRBV11-2 and TRBJ2-7; D is perhaps TRBD1 (6 bases). CDR1 is SGHAT and CDR2 is FQNNGV in the germline V gene. The CDR3 is 16 amino acids. The V end was cut by 1 base, the J end by 6 bases, with 19 bases between. In nucleotides, the CDR3 is TGTGCCAGCAGCTTAGTGGGGGCAGGCCCCTCCGGCGAGCAGTACTTC. As protein: CASSLVGAGPSGEQYF.

The gene calls are TRBV11-1 and TRBJ1-2; tentative D call: TRBD1 (6 bases). The V gene lost 5 bases and the J gene lost 0 bases, with 13 bases spanning the gap. CDR1 is SGHAT, CDR2 FQDESV, per germline (reference sequence). The CDR3 runs 15 residues. The CDR3 DNA reads as TGTGCCAGCAGCCTTGGGGCAGGGGCTAACTATGGCTACACCTTC. This translates into CASSLGAGANYGYTF.

The chain combines TRBV6-1 with TRBJ2-1; D may be TRBD2 (5 bases). V was pared by 2 bases and J by 16 bases, with 24 bases between. The CDR3 runs 15 residues. Germline V gene data show CDR1 as MNHNS and CDR2 as SASEGT. This CDR3 reads CASSEILEVASFVFF. The CDR3 DNA follows: TGTGCCAGCAGTGAAATTTTGGAGGTAGCGTCTTTTGTCTTCTTC.

The chain employs TRBV25-1 and TRBJ2-1; 10 nucleotides agree with TRBD2. V gave up 4 bases and J gave up 9 bases; unmatched junction bases: 9. CDR1 and CDR2 (germline): MGHDK, SYGVNS. This CDR3 has 15 residues. Here the CDR3 DNA reads TGTGCCAGCAGTGTCCTAGCGGGAGCGTATGTTGAGCAGTTCTTC. This translates into CASSVLAGAYVEQFF.

The J gene is TRBJ2-1, the V gene TRBV21-1; the table assigns TRBD2, which was not confirmed against the DNA. TRBV21-1 is assigned pseudogene status. This CDR3 has 15 residues. CDR3: CASSRLAGAYNEQFF. The CDR3 nucleotides are TGTGCCAGCAGCAGACTAGCGGGAGCCTACAATGAGCAGTTCTTC.

This clone was observed a few times. The rearrangement links TRBV10-3 to TRBJ1-2; 12 bases match TRBD1. V lost 4 bases and J lost 8; bases outside the gene matches: 8. Germline CDR1 reads ENHRY; CDR2 reads SYGVKD. The CDR3 runs 15 residues. DNA for the CDR3: TGTGCCATCAGTGGAGGGACAGGGGGCCCTCTCGGCTACACCTTC. Its translation: CAISGGTGGPLGYTF.

The gene calls are TRBV11-1 and TRBJ1-2; D gene uncertain. Germline lookup yields CDR1 SGHAT and CDR2 FQDESV (reference sequence). The germline V and J ends were trimmed by 1 base and 7 bases, with 13 bases remaining between them. This CDR3 contains 14 residues. The CDR3 sequence: CASSLGRGESGYTF. CDR3 nucleotide sequence: TGTGCCAGCAGCTTAGGCCGAGGAGAGAGTGGCTACACCTTC.

This chain connects TRBV27 to TRBJ1-2; a weak D match, TRBD1 (6 bases). The CDR3 loop spans 15 amino acids. V lost 5 bases to trimming and J lost 2 bases, with 15 bases between them. Germline V gene lookup returns CDR1 MNHEY and CDR2 SMNVEV (reference sequence). The CDR3 here is CASSPHRTANYGYTF. For the CDR3, the DNA is TGTGCCAGCAGTCCTCATCGGACAGCCAACTATGGCTACACCTTC.

The chain has TRBV6-5 and TRBJ2-7, with 14 bases aligning to TRBD2. This CDR3 spans 15 amino acids. From germline, CDR1 is MNHEY and CDR2 SVGAGI. The V gene end was trimmed by 4 bases and the J gene end by 6 bases; junction bases not matched to a gene: 5. Here the CDR3 reads CASSWGLAGVSEQYF. DNA for the CDR3: TGTGCCAGCAGTTGGGGACTAGCGGGAGTCTCCGAGCAGTACTTC.

This clone was counted a single time. The chain joins TRBV7-8 to TRBJ1-2; TRBD1 matches 8 bases. The CDR3 length is 15 residues. CDR1 is SGHVS, CDR2 FQNEAQ, per germline. Trimming cost V 5 bases and J 3 bases; bases outside gene matches: 8. CDR3 bases: TGTGCCAGCAGCATACCGGGACAGGACCACTATGGCTACACCTTC. It translates to CASSIPGQDHYGYTF.

This clone was found a few times. The chain couples TRBV15 to TRBJ2-3; 10 nucleotides agree with TRBD1. Germline CDR1 and CDR2: LNHNV and YYDKDF (reference sequence). The trim removed 4 bases at V and 0 bases at J, leaving 7 bases unmatched. The CDR3 has 17 residues. CDR3 sequence (DNA): TGTGCCACCAGCAAGCCGGGACAGGGGTCTAGCACAGATACGCAGTATTTT. Its translation is CATSKPGQGSSTDTQYF. The full variable domain, completed using reference TRBV15 and TRBJ2-3, is DAMVIQNPRYQVTQFGKPVTLSCSQTLNHNVMYWYQQKSSQAPKLLFHYYDKDFNNEADTPDNFQSRRPNTSFCFLDIRSPGLGDTAMYLCATSKPGQGSSTDTQYFGPGTRLTVL.

The V gene is TRBV10-1, the J gene TRBJ2-3; 7 bases agree with TRBD1. V shed 3 bases, J shed 4 bases, and the junction held 19 bases outside the gene matches. Germline V gene lookup returns CDR1 WNHNN and CDR2 SYGVQD (reference sequence). The CDR3 covers 19 residues. The CDR3: CASSEQPHRTGAGADTQYF. The CDR3 coding sequence is TGCGCCAGCAGTGAACAACCCCACAGGACAGGTGCTGGGGCAGATACGCAGTATTTT.

V and J are TRBV27 and TRBJ1-5; D is ambiguous. In germline, CDR1 is MNHEY, CDR2 SMNVEV (reference sequence). This CDR3 spans 17 amino acids. The ends were cut back, 3 bases at V and 2 bases at J, with 17 bases in the middle. CDR3 amino acids: CASSFYKPKSGNQPQHF. CDR3 in DNA: TGTGCCAGCAGTTTTTATAAACCCAAGTCGGGCAATCAGCCCCAGCATTTT.

The chain is built from TRBV4-2 and TRBJ2-3, with a weak D call TRBD2 (6 bases). The germline V and J ends were trimmed by 0 bases and 1 base, with 11 bases remaining between them. The CDR3 covers 16 residues. The germline V gene encodes CDR1 LGHNA and CDR2 YNFKEQ. The CDR3 nucleotides are TGTGCCAGCAGCCAAGAGACTAGTCCACGCACAGATACGCAGTATTTT. It yields the protein CASSQETSPRTDTQYF.